The count of the clone carrying this T cell receptor (beta chain) is one. Its target is not known. Profiled with immunoSEQ multiplex PCR; TCRdb holds only in-frame clones, not every one. The sample consists of about 130,000 clones, about 86% of them appearing once. This CDR3 contains 16 residues. This entry belongs to a study of T cell responses to AZD1222 COVID-19 vaccine. Study context: Doses given second, at about 4 or about 12 weeks, were pooled.

Regarding the study as a whole: The span of vaccine-associated CD4 TCRs extended across spike, with dominance at 160-218 and 743-854. Reports indicate that nearly half of spike-specific TCRs are directed at unmutated variant regions.

This sequence joins TRBV21-1 and TRBJ1-1; the table names TRBD1, a call not compared with the DNA. TRBV21-1 is reported as a pseudogene. Specimen: peripheral blood, collected on day 0 of AZD1222 vaccination. The sequence came from an adult in good health. The CDR3 is CASSDRTGIMITEAFF. Written as DNA, the CDR3 is TGTGCCAGCAGCGACCGGACAGGGATAATGATCACTGAAGCTTTCTTT.